These 9 T cell receptor beta chains came from one sample sequenced in a study of PD-L1 blockade in urothelial cancer. The repertoire was sequenced with immunoSEQ multiplex PCR; TCRdb's copy has only in-frame clones and lacks some. The table shows about 52,000 clones, with approximately 80% occurring only once. This sample comprised PBMCs, obtained around atezolizumab (anti-PD-L1) treatment. The receptors derive from a man aged 35 to 55 with urothelial cancer.

The chain joins TRBV6-5 to TRBJ2-7; 11 bases are shared with TRBD2. The V gene end was trimmed by 6 bases and the J gene end by 2 bases; junction bases not matched to a gene: 6. Germline CDR1 and CDR2: MNHEY and SVGAGI. CDR3 length equals 15 residues. In nucleotides, the CDR3 is TGTGCCAGCAGACCAAGACTAGCGGGGACCTACGAGCAGTACTTC. Encoded protein: CASRPRLAGTYEQYF.

The CDR3 DNA reads as TGTGCCAGCAGTGAGTCTGGAACGGGAAAGTGGTACGAGCAGTACTTC. Residues: CASSESGTGKWYEQYF. The chain is built from TRBV25-1 and TRBJ2-7, with a tentative D call TRBD2 (5 bases). The V gene lost 3 bases and the J gene lost 4 bases, with 19 bases spanning the gap. There are 16 residues in the CDR3. Germline CDR1 MGHDK, CDR2 SYGVNS.

The rearrangement links TRBV30 to TRBJ1-5; D is undetermined. CDR1 and CDR2 from the germline V gene are GTSNPN and SVGIG (reference sequence). This CDR3 is built from 15 residues. V was shortened by 1 base and J by 4 bases, with 14 bases between the two germline ends. This CDR3 is CAWSGHPTINQPQHF. CDR3 in DNA: TGTGCCTGGAGTGGACACCCGACCATTAATCAGCCCCAGCATTTT.

The CDR3 spells CASSLDGGRSYEQYF. The CDR3 DNA is TGTGCCAGCAGCTTAGACGGCGGCCGCTCCTACGAGCAGTACTTC. J is TRBJ2-7 and V is TRBV7-9, with D hard to call. CDR1 and CDR2 (germline): SEHNR, FQNEAQ (reference sequence). The CDR3 is 15 residues long. V was cut by 1 base and J by 0 bases, with 10 bases left in between.

The chain combines TRBV7-6 with TRBJ1-3, with TRBD1 as a possible D gene (6 bases). Germline values: CDR1 SGHVS, CDR2 FNYEAQ. V lost 3 bases and J 0 bases, leaving 18 bases between the germline ends. The CDR3 is 18 amino acids. CDR3 in amino acids: CASSFPGAPGLSGNTIYF. CDR3 DNA sequence: TGTGCCAGCAGCTTTCCAGGGGCCCCCGGCCTCTCTGGAAACACCATATATTTT.

This chain connects TRBV5-4 to TRBJ2-5; TRBD2 aligns across 13 bases. Germline assignment: CDR1 SGHNT and CDR2 YYREEE (reference sequence). V lost 3 bases, J lost 9 bases, and 8 bases stayed unmatched. This CDR3 spans 15 amino acids. Written as DNA, the CDR3 is TGTGCCAGCAGCTCTCCCGGGACTAGCGGGAAGCCCCAGTACTTC. This codes for CASSSPGTSGKPQYF.

This clone appeared once. CDR3 amino acids: CASRESVGSVNSYEQYF. The CDR3, as DNA: TGTGCCAGCAGGGAAAGTGTAGGGAGCGTTAACTCCTACGAGCAGTACTTC. The chain uses TRBV6-1 and TRBJ2-7, with D tentatively TRBD2 (5 bases). Between the trimmed V and J ends, which lost 6 bases and 0 bases, there was a span of 21 bases. Germline V gene lookup returns CDR1 MNHNS and CDR2 SASEGT. The CDR3 loop spans 17 amino acids.

The V and J genes are TRBV13 and TRBJ2-7; 8 nucleotides match TRBD2. CDR3 length equals 15 residues. CDR1 and CDR2 from the germline V gene are PRHDT and FYEKMQ (reference sequence). The ends lost 5 bases at V and 2 bases at J; junction bases unmatched: 8. CDR3 sequence reads: CASSARTSPPYEQYF. In DNA, the CDR3 is TGTGCCAGCAGCGCTAGGACTAGCCCCCCCTACGAGCAGTACTTC.

This chain uses TRBV7-2 with TRBJ2-7; TRBD2 is a possible D gene (6 bases). The CDR3 spans 15 residues. The V gene's germline CDR1 is SGHTA and CDR2 FQGNSA. Trimming removed 1 base from V and 4 bases from J, with 14 bases in between. CDR3 DNA sequence: TGTGCCAGCAGCTTAGGAGGCGGGACTTTGTACGAGCAGTACTTC. Its protein is CASSLGGGTLYEQYF.